A selection of T cell receptor beta chains follows, all from one sample in a study of human T cells and chemical hapten exposure. Using its own MiXCR run on the RACE reads, TCRdb lists one record per CDR3 protein. The sample has under 70,000 distinct CDR3 sequences, around 10% seen once. The sequencing used whole blood, collected in connection with sensitization to the hapten diphenylcyclopropenone (DPC). Every receptor here comes from a woman in her 40s with alopecia areata. Some clones in this sample may be carry-over from other donors' samples. Both conserved end residues are part of each CDR3. Each record gives: clone size, J gene, D gene, V gene, CDR3 protein. A D gene is named only where the DNA matches it firmly. The listing skips clone size in some rows; elsewhere it reads once, few, many or a size class.

abundance: .
j_gene: TRBJ1-3
d_gene: TRBD1
v_gene: TRBV6-5
CDR3aa: CASSYSRRGRAGNTIYF

abundance: .
j_gene: TRBJ1-2
d_gene: .
v_gene: TRBV11-2
CDR3aa: CAGGARDYGYTF

abundance: .
j_gene: TRBJ1-4
d_gene: TRBD1
v_gene: TRBV7-9
CDR3aa: CASSRNDRGTEKLFF

abundance: many
j_gene: TRBJ2-1
d_gene: .
v_gene: TRBV24-1
CDR3aa: CATSSVAEAPGEQFF

abundance: many
j_gene: TRBJ2-7
d_gene: TRBD2
v_gene: TRBV30
CDR3aa: CAWSATSGRSHEQYF

abundance: many
j_gene: TRBJ1-5
d_gene: TRBD1
v_gene: TRBV29-1
CDR3aa: CSVGQGRNQPQHF

abundance: few
j_gene: TRBJ2-7
d_gene: TRBD2
v_gene: TRBV7-2
CDR3aa: CASSSSGNEQYF

abundance: many
j_gene: TRBJ2-6
d_gene: .
v_gene: TRBV4-3
CDR3aa: CASSQDGGAGANVLTF

abundance: .
j_gene: TRBJ2-1
d_gene: TRBD2
v_gene: TRBV7-2
CDR3aa: CASSLGLAGGVQFF

abundance: many
j_gene: TRBJ2-5
d_gene: .
v_gene: TRBV28
CDR3aa: CASRQTQETQYF

abundance: few
j_gene: TRBJ2-6
d_gene: .
v_gene: TRBV6-5
CDR3aa: CASSYSGGRLSGANVLTF

abundance: .
j_gene: TRBJ2-3
d_gene: TRBD1
v_gene: TRBV19
CDR3aa: CASRDRGDTQYF

abundance: many
j_gene: TRBJ2-1
d_gene: TRBD1
v_gene: TRBV6-4
CDR3aa: CASSGQGSSYNEQFF

abundance: once
j_gene: TRBJ2-4
d_gene: TRBD2
v_gene: TRBV20-1
CDR3aa: CSATPLAGDLSKNIQYF

abundance: many
j_gene: TRBJ1-3
d_gene: .
v_gene: TRBV11-2
CDR3aa: CASSLQGKGSGNTIYF

abundance: many
j_gene: TRBJ2-5
d_gene: .
v_gene: TRBV7-6
CDR3aa: CASSPRPRDYQETQYF

abundance: few
j_gene: TRBJ1-1
d_gene: .
v_gene: TRBV20-1
CDR3aa: CSARPTGRRDTEAFF

abundance: few
j_gene: TRBJ2-7
d_gene: TRBD1
v_gene: TRBV29-1
CDR3aa: CSGDRGEGEQYF

abundance: few
j_gene: TRBJ2-1
d_gene: TRBD1
v_gene: TRBV10-3
CDR3aa: CAISERQGSYNEQFF

abundance: many
j_gene: TRBJ1-2
d_gene: .
v_gene: TRBV18
CDR3aa: CASSPDNTVGGYGYTF

abundance: .
j_gene: TRBJ2-2
d_gene: .
v_gene: TRBV9
CDR3aa: CASSESRGRENTGELFF

abundance: .
j_gene: TRBJ1-6
d_gene: .
v_gene: TRBV12-3/TRBV12-4
CDR3aa: CASSFGLGGGNSPLHF

abundance: .
j_gene: TRBJ1-4
d_gene: .
v_gene: TRBV7-9
CDR3aa: CASSLTGQYYRGEKLFF

abundance: .
j_gene: TRBJ2-4
d_gene: .
v_gene: TRBV2
CDR3aa: CASRGGPANIKYF

abundance: many
j_gene: TRBJ2-7
d_gene: TRBD1
v_gene: TRBV7-9
CDR3aa: CASSESGGSYEQYF

abundance: .
j_gene: TRBJ2-1
d_gene: .
v_gene: TRBV28
CDR3aa: CASSFPYSYNEQFF

abundance: .
j_gene: TRBJ1-1
d_gene: .
v_gene: TRBV4-2
CDR3aa: CASSHGREKEHEAFF

abundance: few
j_gene: TRBJ2-1
d_gene: TRBD2
v_gene: TRBV6-2/TRBV6-3
CDR3aa: CASKVREALHYNEQFF

abundance: many
j_gene: TRBJ1-1
d_gene: TRBD1
v_gene: TRBV4-1
CDR3aa: CASSQTGLSLNTEAFF

abundance: many
j_gene: TRBJ2-5
d_gene: .
v_gene: TRBV3-1
CDR3aa: CASSPYRFQETQYF

abundance: many
j_gene: TRBJ2-1
d_gene: TRBD2
v_gene: TRBV6-2/TRBV6-3
CDR3aa: CASSADSGRAEEFF

abundance: .
j_gene: TRBJ2-7
d_gene: TRBD2
v_gene: TRBV7-2
CDR3aa: CASSGLAEGYEQYF

abundance: many
j_gene: TRBJ2-2
d_gene: TRBD1
v_gene: TRBV6-2/TRBV6-3
CDR3aa: CASSTGTGFTGELFF

abundance: few
j_gene: TRBJ2-5
d_gene: .
v_gene: TRBV7-3
CDR3aa: CASSSSGHHQETQYF

abundance: many
j_gene: TRBJ2-4
d_gene: .
v_gene: TRBV20-1
CDR3aa: CSARVGPAKNIQYF

abundance: .
j_gene: TRBJ1-1
d_gene: .
v_gene: TRBV12-5
CDR3aa: CASGLVINPNTEAFF

abundance: many
j_gene: TRBJ2-5
d_gene: TRBD2
v_gene: TRBV7-8
CDR3aa: CASSPRTSLETQYF

abundance: few
j_gene: TRBJ2-2
d_gene: TRBD2
v_gene: TRBV19
CDR3aa: CASSKAGGVAGELFF

abundance: many
j_gene: TRBJ1-4
d_gene: .
v_gene: TRBV5-4
CDR3aa: CASSFNEKLFF

abundance: .
j_gene: TRBJ1-1
d_gene: TRBD1
v_gene: TRBV4-3
CDR3aa: CASSQSTGGTTEAFF

abundance: .
j_gene: TRBJ1-2
d_gene: .
v_gene: TRBV12-3/TRBV12-4
CDR3aa: CASSLSIDSRGYTF

abundance: .
j_gene: TRBJ2-3
d_gene: .
v_gene: TRBV5-4
CDR3aa: CASSGASGLIGDTQYF

abundance: many
j_gene: TRBJ1-1
d_gene: TRBD1
v_gene: TRBV2
CDR3aa: CASSGQTGFTEAFF

abundance: many
j_gene: TRBJ2-6
d_gene: .
v_gene: TRBV7-2
CDR3aa: CASSLGRWAGANVLTF

abundance: few
j_gene: TRBJ2-5
d_gene: .
v_gene: TRBV6-2/TRBV6-3
CDR3aa: CASRSETQYF

abundance: few
j_gene: TRBJ1-5
d_gene: .
v_gene: TRBV12-3/TRBV12-4
CDR3aa: CASSLYGAGKPQHF

abundance: many
j_gene: TRBJ2-1
d_gene: .
v_gene: TRBV6-2/TRBV6-3
CDR3aa: CASSFFGSGLRVEQFF

abundance: many
j_gene: TRBJ2-3
d_gene: .
v_gene: TRBV5-5
CDR3aa: CASDRKGSDTQYF

abundance: few
j_gene: TRBJ2-1
d_gene: TRBD2
v_gene: TRBV4-3
CDR3aa: CASSQRTSGRDEQFF

abundance: many
j_gene: TRBJ1-6
d_gene: .
v_gene: TRBV28
CDR3aa: CASSPGARNSPLHF